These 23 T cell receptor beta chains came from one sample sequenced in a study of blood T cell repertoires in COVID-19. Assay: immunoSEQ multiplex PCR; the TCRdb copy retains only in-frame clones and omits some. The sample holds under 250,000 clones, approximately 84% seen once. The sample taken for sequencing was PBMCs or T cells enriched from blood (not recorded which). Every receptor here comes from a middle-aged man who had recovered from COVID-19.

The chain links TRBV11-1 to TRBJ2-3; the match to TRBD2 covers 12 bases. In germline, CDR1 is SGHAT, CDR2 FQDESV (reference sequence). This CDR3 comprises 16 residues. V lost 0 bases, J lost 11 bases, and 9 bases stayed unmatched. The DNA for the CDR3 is TGTGCCAGCAGCTTAGCGGCCGGACTAGCGGGGTGGATGCAGTATTTT. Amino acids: CASSLAAGLAGWMQYF.

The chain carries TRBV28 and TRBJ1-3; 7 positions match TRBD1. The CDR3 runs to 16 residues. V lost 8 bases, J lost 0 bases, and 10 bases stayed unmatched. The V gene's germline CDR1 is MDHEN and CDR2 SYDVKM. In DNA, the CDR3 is TGTGCCAGCGCCTTAGCAGGGGGGACCTCTGGAAACACCATATATTTT. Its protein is CASALAGGTSGNTIYF.

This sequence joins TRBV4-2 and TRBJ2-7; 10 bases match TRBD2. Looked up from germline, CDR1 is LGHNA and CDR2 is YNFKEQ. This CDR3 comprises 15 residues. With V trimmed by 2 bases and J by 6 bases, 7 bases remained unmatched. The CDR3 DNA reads TGTGCCAGCAGCCAACCCGGGACTAGCGTGGTCGAGCAGTACTTC. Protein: CASSQPGTSVVEQYF.

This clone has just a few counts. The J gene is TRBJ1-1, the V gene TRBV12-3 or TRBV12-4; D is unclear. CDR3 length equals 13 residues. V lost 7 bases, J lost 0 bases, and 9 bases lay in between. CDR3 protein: CASTLGVNTEAFF. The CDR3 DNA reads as TGTGCCAGCACCCTCGGGGTGAACACTGAAGCTTTCTTT.

The chain's CDR3 is CASSVGEGQETQYF. For the CDR3, the DNA is TGTGCCAGCAGCGTAGGGGAGGGCCAAGAGACCCAGTACTTC. The V and J genes are TRBV9 and TRBJ2-5, with TRBD2 matching 7 bases. Germline CDR1 is SGDLS and CDR2 is YYNGEE. Trimming at V came to 0 bases and at J to 1 base, leaving 0 bases not matched to a gene. There are 14 residues in the CDR3.

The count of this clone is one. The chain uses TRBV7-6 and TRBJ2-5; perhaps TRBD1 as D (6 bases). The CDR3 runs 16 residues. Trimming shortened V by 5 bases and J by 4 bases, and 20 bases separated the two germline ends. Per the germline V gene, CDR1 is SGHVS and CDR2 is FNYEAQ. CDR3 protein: CASSPHGTPRGETQYF. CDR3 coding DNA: TGTGCCAGCAGCCCTCACGGGACACCAAGGGGAGAGACCCAGTACTTC.

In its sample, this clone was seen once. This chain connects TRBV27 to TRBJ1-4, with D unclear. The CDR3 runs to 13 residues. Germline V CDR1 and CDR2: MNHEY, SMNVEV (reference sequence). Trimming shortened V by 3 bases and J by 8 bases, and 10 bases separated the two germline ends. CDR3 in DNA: TGTGCCAGCAGTTTGTGGGCGGGCGAAAAACTGTTTTTT. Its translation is CASSLWAGEKLFF.

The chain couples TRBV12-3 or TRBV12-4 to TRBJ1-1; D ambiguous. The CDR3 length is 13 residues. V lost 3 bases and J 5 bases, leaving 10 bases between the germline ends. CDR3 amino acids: CASSFDSGTEAFF. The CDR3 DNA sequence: TGTGCCAGCAGTTTTGACTCCGGGACTGAAGCTTTCTTT.

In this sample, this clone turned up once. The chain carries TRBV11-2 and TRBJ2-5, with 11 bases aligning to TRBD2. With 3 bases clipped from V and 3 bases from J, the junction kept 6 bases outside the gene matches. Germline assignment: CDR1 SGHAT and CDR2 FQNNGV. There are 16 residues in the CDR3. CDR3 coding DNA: TGTGCCAGCAGCTTTGGGCTAGCGGGAGGAGAAGAGACCCAGTACTTC. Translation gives CASSFGLAGGEETQYF. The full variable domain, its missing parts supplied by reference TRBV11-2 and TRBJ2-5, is EAGVAQSPRYKIIEKRQSVAFWCNPISGHATLYWYQQILGQGPKLLIQFQNNGVVDDSQLPKDRFSAERLKGVDSTLKIQPAKLEDSAVYLCASSFGLAGGEETQYFGPGTRLLVL.

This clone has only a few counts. The CDR3 nucleotides read TGTGCCAGCAGCTTGGGGGGACAGGGGGCGGATGGCTACACCTTC. Protein product: CASSLGGQGADGYTF. V usage is TRBV5-4 and J usage is TRBJ1-2; 12 bases map to TRBD1. Trimming removed 0 bases from V and 6 bases from J; junction bases left unmatched: 3. This CDR3 spans 15 amino acids. Germline lookup yields CDR1 SGHNT and CDR2 YYREEE (reference sequence).

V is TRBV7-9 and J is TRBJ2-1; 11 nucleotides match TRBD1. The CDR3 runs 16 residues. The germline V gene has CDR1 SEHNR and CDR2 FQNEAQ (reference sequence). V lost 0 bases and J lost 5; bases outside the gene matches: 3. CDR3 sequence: CASSLAGTGGHNEQFF. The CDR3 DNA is TGTGCCAGCAGCTTAGCGGGGACAGGGGGTCACAATGAGCAGTTCTTC. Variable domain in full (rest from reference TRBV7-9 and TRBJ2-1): DTGVSQNPRHKITKRGQNVTFRCDPISEHNRLYWYRQTLGQGPEFLTYFQNEAQLEKSRLLSDRFSAERPKGSFSTLEIQRTEQGDSAMYLCASSLAGTGGHNEQFFGPGTRLTVL.

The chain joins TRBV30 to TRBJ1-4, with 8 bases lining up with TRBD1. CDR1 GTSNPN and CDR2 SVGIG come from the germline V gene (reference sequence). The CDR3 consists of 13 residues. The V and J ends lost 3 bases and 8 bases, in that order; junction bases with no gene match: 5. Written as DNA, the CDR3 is TGTGCCTGGAGCTGGGACAGGCAGGAAAAACTGTTTTTT. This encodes CAWSWDRQEKLFF.

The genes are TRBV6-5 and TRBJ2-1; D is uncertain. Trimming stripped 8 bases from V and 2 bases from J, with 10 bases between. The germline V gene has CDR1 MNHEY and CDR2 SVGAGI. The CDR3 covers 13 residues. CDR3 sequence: CASAQTPYNEQFF. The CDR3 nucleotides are TGTGCCAGCGCACAGACGCCCTACAATGAGCAGTTCTTC.

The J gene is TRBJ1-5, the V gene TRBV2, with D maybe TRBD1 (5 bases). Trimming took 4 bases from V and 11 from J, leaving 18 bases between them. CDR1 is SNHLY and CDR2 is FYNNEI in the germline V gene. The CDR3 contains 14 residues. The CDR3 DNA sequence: TGTGCCAGCAGTGGGTACAATGACGTAGGGGCCCAGCATTTT. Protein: CASSGYNDVGAQHF.

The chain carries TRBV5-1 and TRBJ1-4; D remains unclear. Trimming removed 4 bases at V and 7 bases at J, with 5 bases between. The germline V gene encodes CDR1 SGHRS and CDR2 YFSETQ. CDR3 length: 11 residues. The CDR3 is CASSEAEKLFF. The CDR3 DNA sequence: TGCGCCAGCAGCGAAGCTGAAAAACTGTTTTTT.

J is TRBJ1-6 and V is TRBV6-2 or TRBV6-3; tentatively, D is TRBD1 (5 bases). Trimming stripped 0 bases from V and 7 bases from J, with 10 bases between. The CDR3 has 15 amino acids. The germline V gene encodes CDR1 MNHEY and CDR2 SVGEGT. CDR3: CASSYSRQPNSPLHF. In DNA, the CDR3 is TGTGCCAGCAGTTACTCTAGACAGCCCAATTCACCCCTCCACTTT.

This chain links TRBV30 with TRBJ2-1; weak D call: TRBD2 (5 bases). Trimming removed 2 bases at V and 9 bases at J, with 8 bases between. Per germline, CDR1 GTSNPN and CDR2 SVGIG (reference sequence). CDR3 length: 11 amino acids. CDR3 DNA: TGTGCCTGGAGTAGCGGTCCTGAGCAGTTCTTC. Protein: CAWSSGPEQFF.

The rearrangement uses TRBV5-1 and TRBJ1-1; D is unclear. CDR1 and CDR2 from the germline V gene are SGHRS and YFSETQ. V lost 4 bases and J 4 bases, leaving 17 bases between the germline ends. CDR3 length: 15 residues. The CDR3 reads CASSPKLIPATEAFF. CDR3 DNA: TGCGCCAGCAGCCCCAAACTCATCCCCGCCACTGAAGCTTTCTTT.

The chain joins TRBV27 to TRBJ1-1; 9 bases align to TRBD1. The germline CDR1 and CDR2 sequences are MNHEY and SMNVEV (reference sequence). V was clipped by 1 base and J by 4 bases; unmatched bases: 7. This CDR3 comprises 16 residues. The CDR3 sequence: CASSLLGQGWGTEAFF. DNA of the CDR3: TGTGCCAGCAGTTTATTGGGACAGGGTTGGGGCACTGAAGCTTTCTTT.

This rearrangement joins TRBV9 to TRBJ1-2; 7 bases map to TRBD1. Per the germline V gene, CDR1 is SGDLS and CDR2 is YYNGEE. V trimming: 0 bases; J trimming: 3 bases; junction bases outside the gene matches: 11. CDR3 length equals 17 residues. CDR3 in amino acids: CASSVEEGAGGDYGYTF. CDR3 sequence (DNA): TGTGCCAGCAGCGTAGAGGAAGGGGCAGGGGGAGACTATGGCTACACCTTC.

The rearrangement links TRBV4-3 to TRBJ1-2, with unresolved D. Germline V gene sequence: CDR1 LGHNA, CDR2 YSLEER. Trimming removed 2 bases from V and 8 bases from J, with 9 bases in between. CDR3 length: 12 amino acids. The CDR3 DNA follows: TGCGCCAGCAGCCAATCTTTTGGCGGCTACACCTTC. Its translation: CASSQSFGGYTF.

The CDR3 is CAWSVRLGYTF. The CDR3 DNA sequence: TGTGCCTGGAGTGTCCGACTTGGCTACACCTTC. The chain has TRBV30 and TRBJ1-2, with unresolved D. V dropped 0 bases and J dropped 7 bases, with 6 bases sitting between them. The CDR3 is made up of 11 amino acids. Germline CDR1 reads GTSNPN; CDR2 reads SVGIG (reference sequence).

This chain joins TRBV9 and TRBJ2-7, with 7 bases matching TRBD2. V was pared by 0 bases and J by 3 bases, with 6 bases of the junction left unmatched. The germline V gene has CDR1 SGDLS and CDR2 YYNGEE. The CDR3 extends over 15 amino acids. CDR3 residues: CASSVAGGEGYEQYF. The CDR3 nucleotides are TGTGCCAGCAGCGTAGCGGGGGGAGAAGGCTACGAGCAGTACTTC.